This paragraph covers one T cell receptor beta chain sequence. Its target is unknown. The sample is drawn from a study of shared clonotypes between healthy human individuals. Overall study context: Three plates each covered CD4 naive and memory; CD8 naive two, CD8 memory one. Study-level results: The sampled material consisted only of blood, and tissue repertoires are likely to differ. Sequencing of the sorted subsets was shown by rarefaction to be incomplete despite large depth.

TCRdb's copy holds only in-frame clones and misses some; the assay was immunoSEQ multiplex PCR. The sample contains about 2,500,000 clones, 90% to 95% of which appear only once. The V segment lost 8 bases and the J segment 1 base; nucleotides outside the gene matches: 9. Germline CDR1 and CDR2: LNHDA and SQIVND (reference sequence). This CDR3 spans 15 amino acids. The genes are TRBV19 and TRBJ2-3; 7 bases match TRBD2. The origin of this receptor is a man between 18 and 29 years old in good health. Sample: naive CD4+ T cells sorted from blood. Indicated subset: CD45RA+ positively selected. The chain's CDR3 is CASGNRLAGTDTQYF. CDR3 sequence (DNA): TGTGCCAGTGGCAACCGGCTAGCGGGCACAGATACGCAGTATTTT.